This T cell receptor (beta chain) was obtained from a study of blood T cell repertoires in COVID-19. Study in general: Researchers got acute and convalescent COVID-19 samples from the United States, Italy and Spain.

In the authors' methods: Nucleated cell number was recorded as an estimate derived from reference gene primer amplification. The method was immunoSEQ multiplex PCR; TCRdb's version includes in-frame clones alone and lacks a portion of them. The V and J calls and clone size were taken over from that table, and D and trimming were inferred from the DNA. The sample consists of some 370,000 clones, around 87% of them appearing once. This CDR3 is 15 amino acids long. Germline CDR1 is MNHNS and CDR2 is SASEGT. V was pared by 3 bases and J by 6 bases, with 10 bases of the junction left unmatched. The receptor's source is a woman in her thirties with COVID-19, enrolled during active disease. The sample taken for sequencing was peripheral blood. V is TRBV6-1 and J is TRBJ2-7, with TRBD1 matching 8 bases. CDR3: CASSEPGQALGEQYF. For the CDR3, the DNA is TGTGCCAGCAGTGAGCCGGGACAGGCCCTCGGCGAGCAGTACTTC.